This T cell receptor beta chain was obtained from a study of T cell clones after liver transplantation. The wider study: HCV positivity affected three of eight recipients; the rest lacked autoimmune or viral indications. Standard immunosuppression, with no induction, continued until 12-24 months after transplant.

The CDR3 contains 14 residues. The germline V gene has CDR1 MGHRA and CDR2 YSYEKL. Trimming cost V 4 bases and J 8 bases; bases outside gene matches: 4. With regard to this clone: Its antigen is currently unknown.

General study results and limits: Small, mixed patient groups and varying post-transplant times limit these conclusions.

Profiled with immunoSEQ multiplex PCR; TCRdb holds only in-frame clones, not every one. The sample has some 60,000 clones, 70% to 80% seen once. This sample comprised CD4+ T cells from blood, obtained before liver transplant. The V and J genes are TRBV4-1 and TRBJ1-6; 8 nucleotides line up with TRBD1. The sequence came from a human donor who received a liver transplant. CDR3 sequence (DNA): TGCGCCAGCAGCCCCGGACAGGGATATTCACCCCTCCACTTT. Residues: CASSPGQGYSPLHF.